These T cell receptor beta chains were read from a single sample in a study of blood T cells in healthy people across ages. In TCRdb, the 5' RACE reads were re-called with MiXCR into one record per CDR3 protein. The repertoire holds hundreds of thousands of distinct CDR3 sequences, with about a quarter as singletons. The same sample was also used in a study of T cells of mothers and their children.

The specimen was blood. All receptors derive from a boy aged 2-15 years in good health. Both conserved end residues are part of each CDR3. The D gene is left open where the match is weak. Rows give clone size only sometimes, using once, few, many, or a class for an expanded clone.

.	TRBJ2-5	TRBV12-3/TRBV12-4	.	CASSLRTQETQYF	TGTGCCAGCAGCCTGCGGACGCAAGAGACCCAGTACTTC
many	TRBJ2-7	TRBV6-1	TRBD1	CASSEGITGGYYEQYF	TGTGCCAGCAGTGAAGGTATAACAGGGGGTTACTACGAGCAGTACTTC
.	TRBJ2-7	TRBV5-1	.	CASSLSGTLYEQYF	TGCGCCAGCAGCTTGTCAGGGACTTTATACGAGCAGTACTTC
.	TRBJ2-1	TRBV19	TRBD2	CASSMRGLVAYNEQFF	TGTGCCAGTAGTATGAGGGGACTAGTAGCGTACAATGAGCAGTTCTTC
few	TRBJ1-2	TRBV6-5	TRBD1	CASSYGQGNYGYTF	TGTGCCAGCAGTTACGGACAGGGGAACTATGGCTACACCTTC
.	TRBJ1-1	TRBV5-4	TRBD1	CASSLGMGQLNTEAFF	TGTGCCAGCAGCTTGGGAATGGGACAGTTGAACACTGAAGCTTTCTTT
.	TRBJ2-3	TRBV20-1	.	CSARDGSSRTDTQYF	TGCAGTGCTAGAGATGGGAGCTCCCGCACAGATACGCAGTATTTT
.	TRBJ2-3	TRBV10-3	TRBD1	CAISEGRTGVDTQYF	TGTGCCATCAGTGAGGGCAGGACAGGGGTGGATACGCAGTATTTT
few	TRBJ2-5	TRBV7-2	.	CASSLGPLLKIGQETQYF	TGTGCCAGCAGCTTAGGCCCGCTCTTGAAGATAGGGCAAGAGACCCAGTACTTC
.	TRBJ1-4	TRBV7-9	.	CASSLTAHNEKLFF	TGTGCCAGCAGCCTGACAGCTCATAATGAAAAACTGTTTTTT
few	TRBJ1-1	TRBV20-1	.	CSARSGGDTLNTEAFF	TGCAGTGCTAGAAGTGGGGGGGACACCCTGAACACTGAAGCTTTCTTT
few	TRBJ1-5	TRBV12-3/TRBV12-4	.	CASSLEGDYSNQPQHF	TGTGCCAGCAGTTTAGAGGGGGATTATAGCAATCAGCCCCAGCATTTT
.	TRBJ1-4	TRBV4-1	TRBD1	CASSEQGFEEKLFF	TGCGCCAGCAGCGAACAGGGGTTTGAAGAAAAACTGTTTTTT
.	TRBJ2-7	TRBV3-1	TRBD1	CASSHRPGQGLYEQYF	TGTGCCAGCAGCCATCGACCGGGACAGGGACTCTACGAGCAGTACTTC
.	TRBJ1-6	TRBV2	.	CASMGRGNSPLHF	TGTGCCAGCATGGGCAGGGGTAATTCACCCCTCCACTTT
.	TRBJ2-5	TRBV10-3	TRBD2	CAISETSGSSRETQYF	TGTGCCATCAGCGAGACTAGCGGGAGCTCAAGAGAGACCCAGTACTTC
.	TRBJ2-7	TRBV7-2	.	CASSLGVGGPYEQYF	TGTGCCAGCAGCTTAGGTGTTGGCGGTCCCTACGAGCAGTACTTC
.	TRBJ2-7	TRBV7-9	.	CASSLDPFGNEQYF	TGTGCCAGCAGCTTAGACCCCTTCGGGAACGAGCAGTACTTC
few	TRBJ2-5	TRBV7-8	.	CASSPRKGVQETQYF	TGTGCCAGCAGCCCTAGGAAGGGAGTCCAAGAGACCCAGTACTTC
once	TRBJ1-1	TRBV3-1	.	CASSQEGTMNTEAFF	TGTGCCAGCAGCCAAGAAGGGACAATGAACACTGAAGCTTTCTTT
.	TRBJ1-1	TRBV20-1	.	CSANSVSEAFF	TGCAGTGCTAACAGCGTATCTGAAGCTTTCTTT
.	TRBJ1-2	TRBV20-1	.	CSARQGPRLGSDGHTF	TGCAGTGCTAGACAGGGACCCAGGTTGGGATCCGATGGCCACACCTTC
.	TRBJ2-1	TRBV4-3	.	CASSQGRKQDQNEQFF	TGCGCCAGCAGCCAAGGGAGGAAACAGGACCAGAATGAGCAGTTCTTC
.	TRBJ2-7	TRBV6-1	.	CASSNYYEQYF	TGTGCCAGCAGTAACTACTACGAGCAGTACTTC
few	TRBJ2-5	TRBV2	TRBD2	CASSGAVLAVETQYF	TGTGCCAGCAGTGGGGCAGTGCTAGCGGTCGAGACCCAGTACTTC
few	TRBJ2-1	TRBV11-3	.	CASRSESGEQFF	TGTGCCAGCAGGAGCGAGTCGGGTGAGCAGTTCTTC
few	TRBJ2-4	TRBV12-3/TRBV12-4	.	CASSPTKNIQYF	TGTGCCAGCAGTCCAACCAAAAACATTCAGTACTTC
.	TRBJ1-4	TRBV20-1	.	CSARVLIATNEKLFF	TGCAGTGCTAGAGTCCTAATTGCAACTAATGAAAAACTGTTTTTT
.	TRBJ2-5	TRBV25-1	.	CASSELVSSSSYGQYF	TGTGCCAGCAGTGAATTGGTCAGTTCGAGCTCCTACGGGCAGTACTTC
.	TRBJ2-3	TRBV12-3/TRBV12-4	TRBD1	CASSPTGGETDTQYF	TGTGCCAGCAGTCCCACAGGGGGTGAAACAGATACGCAGTATTTT
.	TRBJ2-3	TRBV3-1	.	CASSQGVAGGDTQYF	TGTGCCAGCAGCCAAGGTGTGGCCGGGGGAGATACGCAGTATTTT
.	TRBJ2-3	TRBV12-3/TRBV12-4	TRBD2	CASRPTSGVTDTQYF	TGTGCCAGCAGGCCGACTAGCGGGGTCACAGATACGCAGTATTTT
.	TRBJ2-7	TRBV28	TRBD1	CASSSRTGGPYEQYF	TGTGCCAGCAGTTCGCGGACAGGGGGCCCTTACGAGCAGTACTTC
.	TRBJ1-1	TRBV4-2	.	CASSQGLSLRNTEAFF	TGTGCCAGCAGCCAAGGGTTGAGTTTGAGGAACACTGAAGCTTTCTTT
.	TRBJ2-3	TRBV12-5	.	CASGLNTDTQYF	TGTGCTAGTGGTTTGAACACAGATACGCAGTATTTT
few	TRBJ2-7	TRBV7-2	.	CASSLASSQPNEQYF	TGTGCCAGCAGCTTAGCGTCAAGCCAGCCTAACGAGCAGTACTTC
.	TRBJ1-2	TRBV12-3/TRBV12-4	TRBD1	CASSWDRDPSGGYTF	TGTGCCAGCAGTTGGGACAGGGATCCCTCGGGTGGCTACACCTTC
.	TRBJ2-3	TRBV6-6	.	CASSSGVPIADTQYF	TGTGCCAGCAGCTCCGGGGTCCCTATTGCAGATACGCAGTATTTT
few	TRBJ1-2	TRBV20-1	TRBD1	CSARDRDRRLNGYTF	TGCAGTGCTAGAGATAGGGACAGGAGACTTAATGGCTACACCTTC
.	TRBJ2-5	TRBV7-2	.	CTSSLNLVETQYF	TGTACCAGCAGCTTAAATCTGGTGGAGACCCAGTACTTC
few	TRBJ1-2	TRBV29-1	.	CSVSGPRGRTNYGYTF	TGCAGCGTCAGCGGGCCCCGCGGACGGACTAACTATGGCTACACCTTC
few	TRBJ1-2	TRBV7-2	.	CASSLEWGARGYTF	TGTGCCAGCAGCTTAGAATGGGGGGCCCGTGGCTACACCTTC
.	TRBJ1-4	TRBV20-1	.	CSARVQGGPEKLFF	TGCAGTGCTAGAGTCCAGGGTGGGCCCGAAAAACTGTTTTTT
.	TRBJ1-2	TRBV11-2	.	CASSSQTGRDGYTF	TGTGCCAGCAGCTCCCAAACAGGGAGGGATGGCTACACCTTC
few	TRBJ2-7	TRBV29-1	.	CSVEAAAKAHEQYF	TGCAGCGTTGAGGCCGCTGCAAAGGCCCACGAGCAGTACTTC
.	TRBJ2-2	TRBV29-1	TRBD1	CSVEGPPGQGLTGELFF	TGCAGCGTTGAAGGTCCACCGGGACAGGGACTAACCGGGGAGCTGTTTTTT
few	TRBJ2-7	TRBV7-2	TRBD2	CASSLKGLAGTHEQYF	TGTGCCAGCAGCTTAAAGGGACTAGCGGGAACCCACGAGCAGTACTTC
few	TRBJ2-1	TRBV6-2/TRBV6-3	TRBD2	CASSYSRYRGGYNEQFF	TGTGCCAGCAGTTACTCACGGTATCGGGGGGGCTACAATGAGCAGTTCTTC
.	TRBJ2-4	TRBV28	.	CASSYRGLLAKNIQYF	TGTGCCAGCAGTTACCGGGGGTTATTAGCCAAAAACATTCAGTACTTC
.	TRBJ1-3	TRBV7-9	.	CASSRNTQPGNTIYF	TGTGCCAGCAGCAGGAACACGCAACCTGGAAACACCATATATTTT
few	TRBJ2-7	TRBV5-1	.	CASRHHTGSNRYEQYF	TGCGCCAGCCGTCATCACACAGGGTCTAATCGATACGAGCAGTACTTC
.	TRBJ1-4	TRBV20-1	.	CSARDVLGRKNEKLFF	TGCAGTGCTAGAGATGTTTTGGGACGTAAGAATGAAAAACTGTTTTTT
.	TRBJ2-7	TRBV7-2	TRBD2	CASSLLGGAVSYEQYF	TGTGCCAGCAGCTTGTTGGGAGGGGCCGTCTCCTACGAGCAGTACTTC